This T cell receptor (beta chain) comes out of a study of cytomegalovirus exposure and HLA in healthy donors. Both 60 Vbeta primers and 13 Jbeta primers went into the PCR. Authors' processing steps: About 80 million unique TCR beta chains, some 10 million of them shared, were counted by a later analysis. Only in-frame clones appear in the TCRdb table, and some are missing; sequencing was by immunoSEQ multiplex PCR. The V and J calls and the clone size are those of that table, but D and trimming were determined from the DNA. This table holds about 180,000 clones, 76% found once. This clone occurred a few times. The trim removed 0 bases at V and 0 bases at J, leaving 0 bases unmatched. Germline V gene sequence: CDR1 MNHNY, CDR2 SVGAGI (reference sequence). This CDR3 has 15 residues.

The chain couples TRBV6-6 to TRBJ2-7; TRBD2 matches 9 bases. Sample: PBMCs. This TCR was sampled from a young man in good health and CMV-seronegative. CDR3 amino acids: CASSYSSGSSYEQYF. The CDR3 DNA is TGTGCCAGCAGTTACTCTAGCGGGAGCTCCTACGAGCAGTACTTC.